This paragraph covers one T cell receptor (beta chain) sequence. This entry is derived from a study of blood T cell repertoires in COVID-19. Some clones are missing from TCRdb's copy, which holds only in-frame ones; the method was immunoSEQ multiplex PCR. In the table there are about 250,000 clones, nearly 90% of which are singletons. Trimming removed 8 bases at V and 4 bases at J, with 15 bases between. The CDR3 spans 14 residues. Germline CDR1 SNHLY, CDR2 FYNNEI. The sequencing input was PBMCs or T cells enriched from blood (not recorded which). The V call is TRBV2, the J call TRBJ2-1; D is possibly TRBD1 (6 bases). The clonotype comes from a woman in her thirties with acute COVID-19. The CDR3 coding sequence is TGTGCCAGCGTCGGACAGCCCGATTACAATGAGCAGTTCTTC. It specifies CASVGQPDYNEQFF.